The table lists the clone carrying this T cell receptor (beta chain) with many counts. What it binds is unknown. This entry is derived from a study of CD8 T cells in ankylosing spondylitis. Study-wide results and caveats: Reportedly, significant enrichment of disease-linked clones occurred in matched ankylosing spondylitis synovial fluid.

Germline trimming cut 6 bases from V and 5 bases from J; bases unmatched to any gene: 8. This CDR3 has 15 amino acids. The germline V gene encodes CDR1 SGHRS and CDR2 YFSETQ. TCRdb called the 5' RACE reads again in MiXCR, with one record for every CDR3 protein. This table holds just over 150,000 distinct CDR3 sequences, around 19% found once. The receptor was isolated from a male donor with ankylosing spondylitis or in good health (not recorded which). V gene TRBV5-1 combines with J gene TRBJ1-6, with TRBD1 matching 7 bases. The sequencing sample was made of blood, either unsorted or a sorted T cell fraction (not recorded which). CDR3 amino acids: CASNPGQLHNSPLHF. CDR3 nucleotide sequence: TGCGCCAGCAATCCGGGACAGCTTCATAATTCACCCCTCCACTTT.